This paragraph reports one T cell receptor (beta chain). Its antigen is not known. TCRdb re-analysed the 5' RACE reads in MiXCR, keeping a single row per CDR3 protein. The table has over 75,000 distinct CDR3 sequences, roughly 9.6% seen once; the top ten hold approximately 4.8%. This entry is derived from a study of CD8 T cells in ankylosing spondylitis. Germline V lookup: CDR1 SEHNR, CDR2 FQNEAQ (reference sequence). The germline V and J ends were trimmed by 11 bases and 1 base, with 9 bases remaining between them. This CDR3 contains 13 residues. Study conclusions and caveats: There were earlier reports of some motif variants in reactive arthritis synovial fluid and blood.

V and J are TRBV7-9 and TRBJ2-6; the D is unclear. This sequence was found in a male donor with ankylosing spondylitis or in good health (not recorded which). The sample consisted of blood, either unsorted or a sorted T cell fraction (not recorded which). The chain's CDR3 is CAPVRSGANVLTF. Here the CDR3 DNA reads TGTGCCCCCGTGAGATCTGGGGCCAACGTCCTGACTTTC.